This TCR beta chain was sequenced during a study of cytomegalovirus exposure and HLA in healthy donors. The germline gives CDR1 GTSNPN, CDR2 SVGIG (reference sequence). CDR3 size: 16 residues. Losses at the gene ends were 4 bases for V and 1 base for J; bases not matched to a gene: 12. This clone was detected once. Researchers ran the PCR with 60 Vbeta and 13 Jbeta primers. Using immunoSEQ multiplex PCR, the repertoire was profiled, and TCRdb retains in-frame clones only, with some absent. In the table there are some 150,000 clones, roughly 88% of which are singletons. The V gene is TRBV30, the J gene TRBJ2-7; TRBD1 agrees at 8 bases. This clonotype was obtained from a woman younger than 30 in good health and CMV-seronegative. Sequencing was performed on PBMCs. The CDR3 region is CAWIPAGTGLSYEQYF. DNA of the CDR3: TGTGCCTGGATCCCGGCCGGGACAGGTCTTTCCTACGAGCAGTACTTC.